This TCR beta chain was identified during a study of shared clonotypes between healthy human individuals. DNA at 150 to 200 ng, 30,000 or so T cell genomes, went into sorted-subset replicate PCRs. Assay: immunoSEQ multiplex PCR; the TCRdb copy retains only in-frame clones and omits some. The data show about 2.4 million clones, approximately 94% seen once. With regard to this clone: No antigen is known for it.

The V gene's germline CDR1 is SGHTA and CDR2 FQGNSA. Trimming removed 0 bases from V and 12 bases from J; junction bases left unmatched: 6. This CDR3 has 13 amino acids. General study results and limits: Non-shared clonotypes displayed generation probabilities falling below those of clonotypes present in all four donors.

The V gene is TRBV7-2, the J gene TRBJ1-2; 8 bases line up with TRBD1. This TCR was sampled from a man aged 18 to 30 in good health. Some clones in this sample may be carry-over from other donors' samples. Sequenced sample: naive CD4+ T cells from PBMCs. Described subset: CD45RA+ positively selected. This CDR3 reads CASSLARTGSDTF. The DNA of the CDR3 is TGTGCCAGCAGCTTAGCTCGGACAGGGAGTGACACCTTC.